One and the same sample provided the 8 T cell receptor beta chains below, sequenced in a study of blood T cell repertoires in COVID-19 (dated by TCRdb to about 2020). Library generation was performed with the immunoSEQ multiplex PCR assay. As stored in TCRdb, this immuneACCESS dataset retains in-frame rearrangements with V and J assigned. A fraction of the clones does not appear; measured against another copy, unresolved V genes explain less than half of the discrepancy, and the remainder lacks a known reason. This sample has roughly 500,000 clones in its table, and 80% to 90% of those were observed once. The ten largest clonotypes hold around 8% of the sample. Sequenced: PBMCs or T cells enriched from blood (not recorded which). The source of these receptors is a woman aged 55-70 years who had recovered from COVID-19.

A word on this clone: The same CDR3 arises from other DNA sequences in this sample as well. V and J are TRBV19 and TRBJ1-6, with 9 nucleotides matching TRBD1. Germline V CDR1 and CDR2: LNHDA, SQIVND (reference sequence). With V trimmed by 3 bases and J by 10 bases, 4 bases remained unmatched. The CDR3 runs to 14 residues. The DNA for the CDR3 is TGTGCCAGTAGTATGGGACAGGGTTACTCACCCCTCCACTTT. Residues: CASSMGQGYSPLHF.

The chain is built from TRBV23-1 and TRBJ2-5; 7 nucleotides match TRBD2. Being an ORF, TRBV23-1 has a function that is uncertain. CDR3 size: 18 residues. The trim removed 6 bases at V and 2 bases at J, leaving 18 bases unmatched. CDR3 nucleotides: TGCGCCAGCAGCCCCTATATGGTGGGAGGGCTCCTACAAGAGACCCAGTACTTC. It translates to CASSPYMVGGLLQETQYF.

The rearrangement uses TRBV9 and TRBJ2-7, with a possible D match to TRBD2 (6 bases). CDR1 is SGDLS, CDR2 YYNGEE, per germline. Between the trimmed V and J ends, which lost 0 bases and 7 bases, there was a span of 11 bases. The CDR3 loop spans 13 amino acids. CDR3 region: CASSVGSGDEQYV. In nucleotides, the CDR3 is TGTGCCAGCAGCGTAGGCTCGGGAGATGAGCAGTACGTC.

In its sample, this clone was seen a few times. This chain connects TRBV7-9 to TRBJ1-6; no clear D gene. Germline V gives CDR1 SEHNR, CDR2 FQNEAQ (reference sequence). CDR3 size: 12 residues. V gave up 5 bases and J gave up 7 bases, with 6 bases separating them. This CDR3 is CASSGTNSPLHF. In DNA, the CDR3 is TGTGCCAGCAGCGGTACAAATTCACCCCTCCACTTT.

This chain links TRBV19 with TRBJ1-1; 9 nucleotides line up with TRBD1. CDR3 size: 14 residues. CDR1 and CDR2 (germline): LNHDA, SQIVND (reference sequence). V lost 5 bases to trimming and J lost 7 bases; unmatched junction nucleotides: 8. For the CDR3, the DNA is TGTGCCAGTAGTGGGGACAGGGAGAGAGGTGAAGCTTTCTTT. The encoded protein is CASSGDRERGEAFF.

The rearrangement joins TRBV25-1 to TRBJ1-2, with a possible D match to TRBD1 (5 bases). The V end lost 1 base, the J end lost 6 bases, and 18 bases lay between the germline ends. The germline V gene encodes CDR1 MGHDK and CDR2 SYGVNS. The CDR3 is 16 residues long. For the CDR3, the DNA is TGTGCCAGCAGTGAATCGCCCCGGGGGAAGTTGGATGGCTACACCTTC. Its translation: CASSESPRGKLDGYTF.

The rearrangement joins TRBV5-1 to TRBJ2-1; tentatively, D is TRBD1 (7 bases). CDR3 length: 15 amino acids. Germline CDR1 is SGHRS and CDR2 is YFSETQ. The ends were cut back, 3 bases at V and 7 bases at J, with 17 bases in the middle. CDR3 in amino acids: CASSSQGGSTNEQFF. In DNA, the CDR3 is TGCGCCAGCAGCTCCCAGGGGGGCTCAACGAATGAGCAGTTCTTC.

This clone has just one count. The chain recombines TRBV11-2 with TRBJ2-7, with TRBD1 matching over 7 bases. The CDR3 contains 14 residues. J lost 6 bases, V lost 4 bases, and 9 bases had no gene match. CDR1 and CDR2 from the germline V gene are SGHAT and FQNNGV. CDR3 amino acids: CASSSQTGYGEQYF. The CDR3 region has the DNA TGTGCCAGCAGCTCCCAGACAGGGTACGGCGAGCAGTACTTC.